This T cell receptor (beta chain) was recovered during a study of T cell repertoires in cytomegalovirus infection. For the study at large: Indications came from public TCR beta signatures; they pointed to CMV infection and to a matching HLA type. Findings of the study overall: HLA-C-restricted, CMV-specific TCR beta clonotypes were dominant ex vivo.

TCRdb passed the reads through MiXCR, listing each CDR3 protein once. The sample comprises about 150,000 distinct CDR3 sequences, 23% of which are singletons, and approximately 11% rests with the top ten. This clonotype was seen only once. The antigen is unknown. The junction had 0 bases not matched to a gene; V was cut back by 6 bases and J by 3 bases. The CDR3 spans 12 residues. Germline-derived CDR1 and CDR2 are SGHNT and YENEEA. The sequenced sample was PBMCs. This chain connects TRBV11-3 to TRBJ1-1; 8 nucleotides line up with TRBD1. This TCR came from a human donor in good health (CMV status not recorded). Some clones in this sample may be carry-over from other donors' samples. CDR3 loop: CASRGQDTEAFF. For the CDR3, the DNA is TGTGCCAGCAGGGGACAGGACACTGAAGCTTTCTTT.